A single sample gave rise to the 4 T cell receptor beta chains below, sequenced in a study of blood T cell repertoires in COVID-19. The protocol was immunoSEQ multiplex PCR, while the TCRdb copy is restricted to in-frame clones and leaves out a portion. The sample comprises 75,000 to 100,000 clones, about 90% of which are singletons, and about 5% rests with the top ten. Sequencing was done on a sample of peripheral blood. The receptor source for this set is a man between 65 and 80 years old with acute or convalescent COVID-19.

This clone has only one observation. The rearrangement uses TRBV6-4 and TRBJ1-1, with D unresolved. Trimming took 4 bases from V and 4 from J, leaving 10 bases between them. Germline CDR1 is MRHNA and CDR2 is SNTAGT. The CDR3 contains 13 residues. The CDR3 reads CASSALGATEAFF. DNA of the CDR3: TGTGCCAGCAGTGCTTTGGGAGCCACTGAAGCTTTCTTT.

This clone was seen a single time. The chain is built from TRBV3-1 (or the pseudogene TRBV3-2) and TRBJ2-5, with 9 bases fitting TRBD2. V was pared by 0 bases and J by 5 bases, with 16 bases of the junction left unmatched. The germline V gene encodes CDR1 LGHDT and CDR2 YNNKEL (reference sequence). The CDR3 runs to 19 residues. The CDR3 here is CASSQDMGGSSGVQETQYF. The CDR3 DNA follows: TGTGCCAGCAGCCAAGATATGGGGGGGTCTAGCGGGGTCCAGGAGACCCAGTACTTC.

This clone was recorded once. The J gene is TRBJ2-2, the V gene TRBV5-6; the D is unclear. Germline CDR1 reads SGHDT; CDR2 reads YYEEEE. V was shortened by 7 bases and J by 4 bases, with 11 bases between the two germline ends. The CDR3 is 13 residues long. CDR3 in amino acids: CASALYGTGELFF. The CDR3 region has the DNA TGTGCCAGCGCGCTCTATGGCACCGGGGAGCTGTTTTTT. The full variable domain, with the rest looked up from reference TRBV5-6 and TRBJ2-2, is DAGVTQSPTHLIKTRGQQVTLRCSPKSGHDTVSWYQQALGQGPQFIFQYYEEEERQRGNFPDRFSGHQFPNYSSELNVNALLLGDSALYLCASALYGTGELFFGEGSRLTVL.

CDR3 protein: CASSIKSTDTQYF. Written as DNA, the CDR3 is TGTGCCAGCAGTATCAAAAGCACAGATACGCAGTATTTT. V and J are TRBV6-5 and TRBJ2-3; no firm D call. Germline V gives CDR1 MNHEY, CDR2 SVGAGI. The germline V and J ends were trimmed by 5 bases and 0 bases, with 6 bases remaining between them. The CDR3 length is 13 residues.